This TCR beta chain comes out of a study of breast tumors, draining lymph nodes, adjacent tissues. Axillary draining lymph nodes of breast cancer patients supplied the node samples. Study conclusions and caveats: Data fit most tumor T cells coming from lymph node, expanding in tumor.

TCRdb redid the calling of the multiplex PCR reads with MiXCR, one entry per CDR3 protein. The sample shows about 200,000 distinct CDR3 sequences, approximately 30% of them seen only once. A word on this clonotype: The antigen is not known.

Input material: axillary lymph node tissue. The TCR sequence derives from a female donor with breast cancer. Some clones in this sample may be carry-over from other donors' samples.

The CDR3 DNA reads as TGCGCCAGCAGCCGGGACAGGGTTGGTCAAGAGACCCAGTACTTC. Translation gives CASSRDRVGQETQYF. J is TRBJ2-5 and V is TRBV5-1; 9 nucleotides match TRBD1. V trimming: 4 bases; J trimming: 2 bases; junction bases outside the gene matches: 6. The CDR3 sequence is 15 residues long. The germline CDR1 and CDR2 sequences are SGHRS and YFSETQ.